A selection of T cell receptor beta chains follows, all from one sample in a study of control samples from healthy donors and cancer patients. Repertoires were generated with immunoSEQ multiplex PCR, while TCRdb's copy carries only in-frame clones and drops some. The table records roughly 100,000 clones, approximately 90% of them present only once. Sequences were obtained from blood. The origin of the receptors is a woman aged 50 to 65 in good health. The conserved cysteine and the conserved F or W are not part of the CDR3 here. Size is stated for part of the rows, as once, few or many counts, or as a class when the clone is expanded.

TRBJ1-6	.	TRBV18	ASSPDRTTNSPLH
TRBJ1-5	.	TRBV7-2	ASSPAPGGWNQPQH
TRBJ2-7	.	TRBV18	ASSRGTTGGSYEQY
TRBJ1-1	.	TRBV12-3/TRBV12-4	ASNDRMNTEAF
TRBJ1-3	.	TRBV2	ASSESIFRGHGNTIY
TRBJ1-1	.	TRBV29-1	SVDREGLEAF
TRBJ2-7	.	TRBV19	ASSIGLDYEQY
TRBJ1-1	.	TRBV7-6	ASSPQGSHTEAF
TRBJ1-5	.	TRBV10-3	AIRGGGNQPQH
TRBJ1-1	few	TRBV7-9	ASSSGQKNTEAF
TRBJ1-1	.	TRBV7-9	ASSLGTGGDTEAF
TRBJ1-4	.	TRBV7-2	ASSSAPTNEKLF
TRBJ2-1	.	TRBV11-2	ASSLHRGTSGTGNEQF
TRBJ2-5	.	TRBV7-2	ASSLVAGEETQY
TRBJ1-6	.	TRBV27	ASSFRDSLVTLH
TRBJ1-2	.	TRBV7-9	ASSAGGYGYT
TRBJ2-3	.	TRBV25-1	ASSQRGGTDTQY
TRBJ2-2	.	TRBV7-3	ASSSAGGAGTGELF
TRBJ1-2	.	TRBV19	ASSMTGWNYGYT
TRBJ1-1	once	TRBV7-9	ASSLSMAENTEAF
TRBJ2-5	.	TRBV15	ATSRGGLGRGHQETQY
TRBJ2-6	.	TRBV28	ASSLGSSGANVLT
TRBJ1-2	.	TRBV2	ASSVEVSYGYT
TRBJ2-2	.	TRBV5-1	ASSLQPATGELF
TRBJ2-3	.	TRBV3-1/TRBV3-2	ASSQTKGGTDTQY
TRBJ2-2	.	TRBV7-9	ASSLGSGGPTNTGELF
TRBJ2-5	.	TRBV6-5	ASSDYSGNGETQY
TRBJ2-1	.	TRBV6-2/TRBV6-3	ASSYMERGNEQF
TRBJ2-5	.	TRBV18	ASSPVGQETQY
TRBJ1-3	few	TRBV7-8	ASSWDRRGLNTIY
TRBJ2-3	.	TRBV2	ASSGLGGLSTDTQY
TRBJ1-1	.	TRBV20-1	SASPGGPTEAF
TRBJ1-1	.	TRBV18	ASSPPGSEAF
TRBJ2-7	.	TRBV19	ATRDKSSYEQY
TRBJ2-7	.	TRBV29-1	SVERVLNSYEQY
TRBJ1-4	once	TRBV3-1/TRBV3-2	ASSRPGQGDEKLF
TRBJ1-3	.	TRBV28	ASGGVTTGNTIY
TRBJ2-3	.	TRBV2	ASSDEGLGYTDTQY
TRBJ1-5	.	TRBV6-6	ASSPSRTLGLASNQPQH
TRBJ1-2	.	TRBV6-2/TRBV6-3	ASSSGINYGYT